This T cell receptor (beta chain) stems from a study of T cells in Graves' hyperthyroidism and ophthalmopathy (dated by TCRdb to the late 2010s). Looking at the study overall: Peripheral blood samples were taken at the time of initial diagnosis, prior to any treatment. Following sampling, methimazole starting at 30 mg daily was given to hyperthyroidism patients, and high-dose intravenous methylprednisolone was given to ophthalmopathy patients. Prospective prediction of ophthalmopathy was tested in an independent validation cohort consisting of fewer than 20 hyperthyroidism patients and approximately 16 patients who later progressed to ophthalmopathy. To identify distinguishing TCR V-J signatures, a discovery cohort of around 98 patients was used, comprising 40 to 45 with Graves' ophthalmopathy and around 60 with stable Graves' hyperthyroidism. TCR Vbeta CDR3 sequencing of some 140 peripheral blood samples (around 45 ophthalmopathy, about 80 hyperthyroidism and around 17 progressor patients) is reported in the paper. Thyroid tissue and blood T-cell repertoires from about six Graves' hyperthyroidism patients were also compared in the study. The 90 to 100 discovery patients were randomly divided into training and test sets at a 7:3 ratio. Findings and caveats that apply to the study as a whole: During validation, the model predicted progression to ophthalmopathy a median of roughly six months ahead of onset, with 70.59% sensitivity and 72.22% specificity. A 13 V-J signature model separated ophthalmopathy from stable hyperthyroidism, with just over 85% sensitivity and roughly 81% specificity in cross-validation and 80%/75% in testing. Most expanded thyroid clonotypes (frequency above 0.001) were also detected in blood, a finding suggesting that blood repertoires may reflect thyroid immune responses. No statistical method was used to fix the sample size in advance, and group allocation was not hidden from the investigators.

This clonotype was seen a handful of times. Its antigen has not been determined. Base qualities were left out, and no much larger clone turns up one base away. The TCR beta CDR3 regions were amplified from RNA transcripts. A first-round RT-PCR of the TCR CDR3 used the HTBI primer set with the Qiagen OneStep RT-PCR kit. A second multiplex PCR round built the libraries, followed by size selection and purification. Libraries were sequenced paired-end with 100 bp reads on an Illumina HiSeq2000. The study's own analysis went as follows. SOAPnuke was used to process the raw data, removing reads that contained adapters or uncalled bases, had a mean Phred below 15, or lacked an exact match to the constant primer or identifier. High-quality paired reads were merged with COPE v1.2.5, and unique nucleotide sequences were defined as clonotypes. MiTCR v1.1 was used to align clonotypes to the IMGT TRBV, TRBD and TRBJ reference segments. The analysis included only V-J combinations with a frequency above 0.0001, which together covered 99.2% of the repertoires. The TCS score was defined as F50 (clonal expansion) divided by E x V (chaos), with BLOSUM62-based TCRdist calculated between CDR3 peptides within each V-J. Welch's t-statistics and random forest reduced 500 to 550 V-J features to 13, which were used in a naive Bayes classifier (R e1071). The public reads were reanalyzed by TCRdb: fastp trimming at Q25, MiXCR alignment, in-frame beta chains only. Entries that share a CDR3 protein sequence are merged under the most common genes and DNA. TCRdb's processing, not the study's, gives the V and J calls here. The sample data list hundreds of thousands of distinct CDR3 sequences, and approximately 22% of these were observed just once. Under 55% of the sample is taken by the ten largest.

Ophthalmopathy patients had moderately to severely active disease, with a Clinical Activity Score of 3 or more, a NOSPECS grade of 4 or more, and a disease duration of less than 3 months. Any patient with an uncontrolled infection, another autoimmune disease, pregnancy or lactation was excluded. Diagnoses were established on the basis of clinical symptoms, serum thyroxine and TRAb, thyroid ultrasound, and orbital computed tomography. PBMCs were separated from roughly 10 ml of fresh peripheral blood using Ficoll-Paque density gradient centrifugation. Trizol reagent was used to extract total RNA, and RNA quality was then checked on an Agilent 2100 Bioanalyzer. Looking up the germline V gene yields CDR1 ENHRY and CDR2 SYGVKD. Between the V and J ends, shortened by 8 bases and 7 bases respectively, the junction contains 15 bases. The CDR3 covers 14 residues, taking in both the cysteine and the phenylalanine. Just CDR3 DNA is preserved here, 42 bases in frame from base 1.

Rearrangement joined TRBV10-3 to TRBJ1-6; the D gene lacks a confident call. Sequenced sample: blood. This TCR derives from a woman aged 70-85 years with Graves' ophthalmopathy. The DNA sequence reads TGTGCCATCGGGGTCGGAGAAATCAATTCACCCCTCCACTTT. Its protein product is CAIGVGEINSPLHF.